Each of the 14 T cell receptor beta chains below was sequenced from the same sample in a study of blood T cell repertoires in COVID-19. Assay: immunoSEQ multiplex PCR; the TCRdb copy retains only in-frame clones and omits some. The sample lists about 300,000 clones, about nine tenths occurring once. Input material: peripheral blood. These receptor sequences come from a woman in her 30s who had recovered from COVID-19.

The rearrangement links TRBV4-1 to TRBJ2-1; no firm D call. Trimming shortened V by 3 bases and J by 3 bases, and 15 bases separated the two germline ends. The germline V gene has CDR1 MGHRA and CDR2 YSYEKL. The CDR3 has 16 residues. As DNA, the CDR3 is TGCGCCAGCAGCCACCCAGGTATGTTAGGCTACAATGAGCAGTTCTTC. It translates to CASSHPGMLGYNEQFF.

The CDR3 DNA is TGTGCCAGCAGCCCCCGGACAGAGCAAAACTATGGCTACACCTTC. This translates into CASSPRTEQNYGYTF. V usage is TRBV10-3 and J usage is TRBJ1-2; TRBD1 is a possible D gene (6 bases). Trimming took off 10 bases at V and 2 bases at J, with 20 bases between the two ends. The CDR3 is 15 residues long. The V gene's germline CDR1 is ENHRY and CDR2 SYGVKD.

This sequence joins TRBV9 and TRBJ2-1; 11 bases map to TRBD2. Losses at the gene ends were 0 bases for V and 4 bases for J; bases not matched to a gene: 0. The germline gives CDR1 SGDLS, CDR2 YYNGEE. This CDR3 is 15 amino acids long. This chain's CDR3 is CASSVASGGYNEQFF. CDR3 coding DNA: TGTGCCAGCAGCGTAGCTAGCGGGGGGTACAATGAGCAGTTCTTC. Full variable domain (remainder filled in from reference TRBV9 and TRBJ2-1): DSGVTQTPKHLITATGQRVTLRCSPRSGDLSVYWYQQSLDQGLQFLIQYYNGEERAKGNILERFSAQQFPDLHSELNLSSLELGDSALYFCASSVASGGYNEQFFGPGTRLTVL.

J is TRBJ2-1 and V is TRBV6-5; possibly TRBD1 for D (6 bases). CDR3 length: 16 residues. Trimming took 4 bases from V and 0 from J, leaving 13 bases between them. Germline CDR1 MNHEY, CDR2 SVGAGI. The CDR3 coding sequence is TGTGCCAGCAGTTCCCGGGACACCAGCTCCTACAATGAGCAGTTCTTC. Its translation is CASSSRDTSSYNEQFF.

The rearrangement links TRBV30 to TRBJ1-1, with D hard to call. The V end was cut by 4 bases, the J end by 4 bases, with 10 bases between. The CDR3 totals 12 residues. Germline V gene data show CDR1 as GTSNPN and CDR2 as SVGIG (reference sequence). CDR3 DNA: TGTGCCTGGACTACGGGTCTCACTGAAGCTTTCTTT. As protein: CAWTTGLTEAFF.

The sample holds one count of this clone. The V call is TRBV5-1, the J call TRBJ2-5; possibly TRBD1 for D (6 bases). V lost 3 bases, J lost 5 bases, and 14 bases lay in between. Germline CDR1 SGHRS, CDR2 YFSETQ. CDR3 length: 14 residues. The CDR3 region is CASSSQQGGETQYF. CDR3 DNA: TGCGCCAGCAGCTCGCAACAGGGCGGGGAGACCCAGTACTTC.

The CDR3 here is CASRPPGVGNQPQHF. CDR3 DNA sequence: TGTGCCAGCAGGCCGCCGGGGGTAGGCAATCAGCCCCAGCATTTT. The chain employs TRBV28 and TRBJ1-5; the D gene is possibly TRBD1 (5 bases). CDR3 size: 15 residues. Germline assignment: CDR1 MDHEN and CDR2 SYDVKM. Trimming left V 6 bases short and J 2 bases short, with 14 bases between.

This chain connects TRBV28 to TRBJ2-6, with D perhaps TRBD1 (5 bases). Germline V gene lookup returns CDR1 MDHEN and CDR2 SYDVKM. The V end lost 6 bases, the J end lost 0 bases, and 9 bases lay between the germline ends. CDR3 length: 15 residues. The CDR3 region has the DNA TGTGCCAGCAGAAAGACAGTCTCTGGGGCCAACGTCCTGACTTTC. Its protein product is CASRKTVSGANVLTF. Together with reference TRBV28 and TRBJ2-6, the CDR3 gives the full variable domain: DVKVTQSSRYLVKRTGEKVFLECVQDMDHENMFWYRQDPGLGLRLIYFSYDVKMKEKGDIPEGYSVSREKKERFSLILESASTNQTSMYLCASRKTVSGANVLTFGAGSRLTVL.

This chain connects TRBV21-1 to TRBJ2-4; the D call TRBD2 from the table was never checked on the DNA. TRBV21-1 is a listed pseudogene. CDR3 length: 21 residues. CDR3 region: CASSKAPAGGASGSAKNIQYF. The CDR3 DNA is TGTGCCAGCAGCAAAGCCCCAGCGGGGGGGGCGTCCGGATCAGCCAAAAACATTCAGTACTTC.

V is TRBV7-3 and J is TRBJ2-7; 9 positions match TRBD1. In germline, CDR1 is SGHTA, CDR2 FQGTGA. Losses at the gene ends were 5 bases for V and 2 bases for J; bases not matched to a gene: 13. The CDR3 runs 17 residues. The chain's CDR3 is CASSLLLLNRGPYEQYF. In DNA, the CDR3 is TGTGCCAGCAGCCTACTATTGTTGAACAGGGGGCCCTACGAGCAGTACTTC.

The chain joins TRBV7-9 to TRBJ2-7; 12 bases match TRBD2. Germline V lookup: CDR1 SEHNR, CDR2 FQNEAQ (reference sequence). The length of the CDR3 is 18 residues. J lost 3 bases, V lost 4 bases, and 13 bases had no gene match. The CDR3 protein is CASSSHLTSGGPFYEQYF. The CDR3 nucleotides are TGTGCCAGCAGCTCCCACCTGACTAGCGGGGGACCTTTCTACGAGCAGTACTTC. Full variable domain (outside the CDR3, taken from reference TRBV7-9 and TRBJ2-7): DTGVSQNPRHKITKRGQNVTFRCDPISEHNRLYWYRQTLGQGPEFLTYFQNEAQLEKSRLLSDRFSAERPKGSFSTLEIQRTEQGDSAMYLCASSSHLTSGGPFYEQYFGPGTRLTVT.

CDR3 nucleotide sequence: TGTGCCAGCCTTGCGCGGACTACCGGGGAGCTGTTTTTT. Its translation is CASLARTTGELFF. The chain has TRBV27 and TRBJ2-2, with a possible D match to TRBD2 (5 bases). The germline V and J ends were trimmed by 8 bases and 5 bases, with 12 bases remaining between them. Germline lookup yields CDR1 MNHEY and CDR2 SMNVEV (reference sequence). The CDR3 has 13 amino acids.

The J gene is TRBJ2-3, the V gene TRBV7-3, with 10 bases matching TRBD2. Losses at the gene ends were 1 base for V and 5 bases for J; bases not matched to a gene: 3. The CDR3 consists of 15 residues. Germline CDR1 and CDR2: SGHTA and FQGTGA. The CDR3 sequence is CASSLKAGGRDTQYF. The CDR3 DNA reads as TGTGCCAGCAGCTTAAAAGCGGGGGGGAGAGATACGCAGTATTTT.

The genes are TRBV28 and TRBJ2-4, with TRBD2 identical over 11 bases. Germline loops: CDR1 MDHEN, CDR2 SYDVKM. The CDR3 totals 16 residues. The trim removed 5 bases at V and 3 bases at J, leaving 6 bases unmatched. CDR3 in amino acids: CASSHGLAGGKNIQYF. As DNA, the CDR3 is TGTGCCAGCAGTCACGGGCTAGCGGGGGGCAAAAACATTCAGTACTTC.